Below, 16 T cell receptor delta chains from the same sample are listed, as sequenced in a study of gamma-delta T cells after stem cell transplantation. TCRdb used CATT to re-call clones from the RT-PCR reads. This table holds 900 to 1,400 delta-chain clones, over 3% found once. The specimen was gamma-delta T cells. These receptors came from a human donor. It is not recorded whose cells these are; they may come from a transplant donor.

As regards this clone: With a far larger clone one base away, a read error is the likely cause. This chain connects TRDV2 to TRDJ1, with 10 positions matching TRDD3. CDR3 length: 16 residues. The germline V gene has CDR1 GEAIGNYY and CDR2 EKD. CDR3 sequence: CACDLTGGSYTDKIIF. The CDR3 region has the DNA TGTGCCTGTGACCTTACTGGGGGATCTTACACCGATAAAATCATCTTT.

About this clone itself: A far larger clone differs by one base, so this is likely a read error. The V call is TRDV2, the J call TRDJ3; 9 positions agree with TRDD2. CDR1 and CDR2 (germline): GEAIGNYY, EKD. The CDR3 consists of 26 residues. Trimming removed 0 bases from V and 2 bases from J; junction bases left unmatched: 28. In nucleotides, the CDR3 is TGTGCCTGTGACACCGTAAGCCTTCCTACGGAAGAGAGGATGGAGTTTAGGCCCTGGGACACCCGACAGATGTTTTTC. Protein product: CACDTVSLPTEERMEFRPWDTRQMFF.

This clone is labeled as large (0.1 to 1%). Other DNA variants within this sample encode the same CDR3. This chain uses TRDV2 with TRDJ1; the D is unclear. The CDR3 sequence is 14 residues long. The ends were cut back, 2 bases at V and 3 bases at J, with 12 bases in the middle. Germline CDR1 and CDR2: GEAIGNYY and EKD. As DNA, the CDR3 is TGTGCCTGTGACAATATAGCCCCGGCCGATAAACTCATCTTT. Protein: CACDNIAPADKLIF.

About this clone itself: This is likely an artifact of a read error, given a far larger clone one base away. The V call is TRDV2, the J call TRDJ1; 8 bases match TRDD3. Germline V gives CDR1 GEAIGNYY, CDR2 EKD. The CDR3 totals 21 residues. As DNA, the CDR3 is TGTGCCTGTGACACCGGATTCCGGAGTACTGGGGGCCGACAGTACACCGATAAACCCATCTTT. This codes for CACDTGFRSTGGRQYTDKPIF.

About this clone: TCRdb's entry gives the protein of a much larger clone, which mismatches this DNA's translation at residue 4, likely from a read error; the protein reported here is translated from the DNA. This rearrangement joins TRDV2 to TRDJ1; D call uncertain. V was clipped by 5 bases and J by 3 bases, with 15 bases between them. CDR3 length equals 14 residues. Germline lookup yields CDR1 GEAIGNYY and CDR2 EKD. CDR3 residues: CACGNIAPADKLIF. CDR3 nucleotides: TGTGCCTGTGGCAATATAGCCCCGGCCGATAAACTCATCTTT.

This clone was counted only a few times. This chain links TRDV2 with TRDJ1; 13 bases match TRDD3. The CDR3 is made up of 20 amino acids. V shed 3 bases and J 9 bases; nucleotides not matched to a gene: 24. Per germline, CDR1 GEAIGNYY and CDR2 EKD. CDR3 sequence: CACDLISSALLGDTRVELIF. In DNA, the CDR3 is TGTGCCTGTGACCTAATTTCTTCCGCTCTACTGGGGGATACGCGAGTGGAACTCATCTTT.

As to this clone: This DNA's translation differs at residue 15 from TCRdb's protein, which comes from a much larger clone; a read error is likely, and the protein shown is translated from the DNA. The chain joins TRDV2 to TRDJ3, with D perhaps TRDD2 or TRDD3 (7 bases each). The CDR3 is 20 residues long. Germline CDR1 GEAIGNYY, CDR2 EKD. CDR3 bases: TGTGCCTGTGACACCGCGGCTGGGGGCCCACCTTCCTGGGACGCCCGACAGATGTTTTTC. Its protein is CACDTAAGGPPSWDARQMFF.

This clone was counted between two and nine times. A far larger clone is a single base away, which makes a read error likely. The sample carries other DNA sequences with the same CDR3. The chain has TRDV2 and TRDJ1; the match to TRDD3 covers 11 bases. Germline CDR1 and CDR2: GEAIGNYY and EKD. J lost 2 bases, V lost 4 bases, and 14 bases had no gene match. This CDR3 is built from 18 residues. CDR3 amino acids: CACDPVRMGDTYTDKLIF. The DNA for the CDR3 is TGTGCCTGTGATCCGGTTAGAATGGGGGATACGTATACCGATAAACTCATCTTT.

This clone was counted between two and nine times. For this DNA, TCRdb reports the protein of a much larger clone, which diverges at residue 5, most likely from a read error; the protein presented here is translated directly from the DNA. The sample contains more than one DNA sequence encoding this CDR3. The chain joins TRDV2 to TRDJ1, with 8 bases lining up with TRDD3. From germline, CDR1 is GEAIGNYY and CDR2 EKD. V lost 3 bases and J lost 5; bases outside the gene matches: 13. CDR3 length equals 16 residues. The CDR3 nucleotides read TGTGCCTGTGACGCCGTGGGGGATTGGGAAAATGATAAACTCATCTTT. Amino acid sequence: CACDAVGDWENDKLIF.

The chain uses TRDV2 and TRDJ1, with a weak D call TRDD3 (6 bases). Germline CDR1 is GEAIGNYY and CDR2 is EKD. The CDR3 is 15 residues long. The V gene lost 0 bases and the J gene lost 0 bases, with 10 bases spanning the gap. CDR3 protein: CACDTGYQDTDKLIF. CDR3 sequence (DNA): TGTGCCTGTGACACCGGATACCAAGACACCGATAAACTCATCTTT.

In this sample, this clone turned up a few times. A far larger clone differs by one base, so this is likely a read error. Other nucleotide sequences in the sample specify the same CDR3. The chain links TRDV2 to TRDJ1; the D is unclear. Looked up from germline, CDR1 is GEAIGNYY and CDR2 is EKD. V gave up 0 bases and J gave up 0 bases, with 10 bases separating them. This CDR3 comprises 15 residues. CDR3 in amino acids: CACDTVGANTDKLIF. The CDR3 nucleotides are TGTGCCTGTGACACCGTCGGGGCTAACACCGATAAACTCATCTTT.

About this clone itself: The protein TCRdb gives is from a much larger clone and does not agree with this DNA's translation at residue 3, likely a read error; the protein shown here comes from the DNA. CDR3: CARDTVLGASYTDKLIF. The CDR3 DNA sequence: TGTGCCCGTGACACAGTACTGGGGGCTTCCTACACCGATAAACTCATCTTT. This sequence joins TRDV2 and TRDJ1; TRDD3 matches at 8 bases. This CDR3 region has 17 residues. CDR1 GEAIGNYY and CDR2 EKD come from the germline V gene.

This clone was recorded a few times. Since a far larger clone is one base different, this is likely a read error. The same CDR3 also results from other DNA sequences found in this sample. The J gene is TRDJ2, the V gene TRDV2; TRDD3 matches 12 bases. This CDR3 spans 14 amino acids. CDR1 GEAIGNYY and CDR2 EKD come from the germline V gene. The CDR3 reads CACDLLGDTAQLFF. CDR3 bases: TGTGCCTGTGATCTACTGGGGGATACAGCGCAACTCTTCTTT.

As for this clone: TCRdb attributes to this sequence the protein of a much larger clone, which differs from the DNA translation at residue 9; a read error is likely, and the protein displayed is translated from the DNA. Here the CDR3 reads CACDTVYTEGDYTDKLIF. The CDR3 nucleotides are TGTGCCTGTGACACTGTCTATACTGAGGGAGATTACACCGATAAACTCATCTTT. This chain links TRDV2 with TRDJ1; no firm D call. The CDR3 consists of 18 residues. Trimming cost V 1 base and J 0 bases, with 20 bases left between them. Looked up from germline, CDR1 is GEAIGNYY and CDR2 is EKD.

In its sample, this clone was seen a few times. TCRdb attributes to this sequence the protein of a much larger clone, which differs from the DNA translation at residue 5; a read error is likely, and the protein displayed is translated from the DNA. CDR3 sequence reads: CACDALLGDDTDKLIF. The DNA of the CDR3 is TGTGCCTGTGACGCCCTACTGGGGGATGACACCGATAAACTCATCTTT. The chain uses TRDV2 and TRDJ1; 10 bases are shared with TRDD3. Trimming cost V 3 bases and J 0 bases; bases outside gene matches: 6. The CDR3 is 16 amino acids. The germline V gene has CDR1 GEAIGNYY and CDR2 EKD.

There are a few counts of this clone. The TCRdb protein, from a much larger clone, departs from this DNA's translation at residue 12, likely by read error; the protein shown derives from the DNA. The chain joins TRDV2 to TRDJ1, with 9 nucleotides matching TRDD3. This CDR3 contains 17 residues. Germline values: CDR1 GEAIGNYY, CDR2 EKD. The ends lost 0 bases at V and 1 base at J; junction bases unmatched: 8. CDR3 DNA: TGTGCCTGTGACACCCTACTTGGGGATACGGGCACCGATAAACTCATCTTT. It codes for CACDTLLGDTGTDKLIF.